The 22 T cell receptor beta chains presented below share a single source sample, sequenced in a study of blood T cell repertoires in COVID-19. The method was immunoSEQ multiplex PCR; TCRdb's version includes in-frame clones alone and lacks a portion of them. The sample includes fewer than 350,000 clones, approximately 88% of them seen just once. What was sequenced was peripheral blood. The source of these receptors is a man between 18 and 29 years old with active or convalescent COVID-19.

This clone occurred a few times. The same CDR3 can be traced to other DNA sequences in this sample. The CDR3 DNA follows: TGTGCCAGCAGCCCGGGGTTGGGCTACACCTTC. Protein: CASSPGLGYTF. The rearrangement uses TRBV6-5 and TRBJ1-2; D is undetermined. Per the germline V gene, CDR1 is MNHEY and CDR2 is SVGAGI. Trimming left V 6 bases short and J 8 bases short, with 10 bases between. The CDR3 sequence is 11 residues long.

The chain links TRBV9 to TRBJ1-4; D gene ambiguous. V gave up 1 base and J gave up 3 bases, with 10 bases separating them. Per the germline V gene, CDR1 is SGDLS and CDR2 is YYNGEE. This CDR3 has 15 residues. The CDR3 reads CASSVSGGANEKLFF. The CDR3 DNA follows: TGTGCCAGCAGCGTATCCGGCGGGGCTAATGAAAAACTGTTTTTT. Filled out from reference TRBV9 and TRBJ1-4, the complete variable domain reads DSGVTQTPKHLITATGQRVTLRCSPRSGDLSVYWYQQSLDQGLQFLIQYYNGEERAKGNILERFSAQQFPDLHSELNLSSLELGDSALYFCASSVSGGANEKLFFGSGTQLSVL.

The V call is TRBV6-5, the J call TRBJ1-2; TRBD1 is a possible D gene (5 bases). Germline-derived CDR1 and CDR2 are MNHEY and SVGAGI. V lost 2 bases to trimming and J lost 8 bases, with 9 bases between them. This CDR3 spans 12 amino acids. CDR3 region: CASSYDRRGYTF. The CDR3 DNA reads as TGTGCCAGCAGTTACGACAGACGCGGCTACACCTTC.

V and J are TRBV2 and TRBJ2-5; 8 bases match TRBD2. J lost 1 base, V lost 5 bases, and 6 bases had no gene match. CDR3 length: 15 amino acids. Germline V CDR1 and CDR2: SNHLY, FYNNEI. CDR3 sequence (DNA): TGTGCCAGCAGTTTCGGGGGGGCCGGCCAAGAGACCCAGTACTTC. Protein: CASSFGGAGQETQYF.

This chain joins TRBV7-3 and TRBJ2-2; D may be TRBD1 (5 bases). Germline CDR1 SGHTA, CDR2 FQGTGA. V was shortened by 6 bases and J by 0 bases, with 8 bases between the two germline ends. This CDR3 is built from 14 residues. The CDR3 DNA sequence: TGTGCCAGCAGATGGGGCCCGAACACCGGGGAGCTGTTTTTT. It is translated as CASRWGPNTGELFF. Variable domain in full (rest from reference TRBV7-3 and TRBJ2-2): GAGVSQTPSNKVTEKGKYVELRCDPISGHTALYWYRQSLGQGPEFLIYFQGTGAADDSGLPNDRFFAVRPEGSVSTLKIQRTERGDSAVYLCASRWGPNTGELFFGEGSRLTVL.

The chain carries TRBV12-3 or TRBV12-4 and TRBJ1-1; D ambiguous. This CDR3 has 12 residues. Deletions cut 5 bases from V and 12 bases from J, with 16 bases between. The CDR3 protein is CASSLRIWESFF. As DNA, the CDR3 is TGTGCCAGCAGTCTAAGAATATGGGAGTCTTTCTTT.

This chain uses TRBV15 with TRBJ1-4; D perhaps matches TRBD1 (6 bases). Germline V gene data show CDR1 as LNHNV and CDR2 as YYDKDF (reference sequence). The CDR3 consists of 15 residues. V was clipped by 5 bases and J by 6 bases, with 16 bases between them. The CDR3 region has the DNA TGTGCCACCAGCGACCCACAGGGTTCGGATGAAAAACTGTTTTTT. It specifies CATSDPQGSDEKLFF.

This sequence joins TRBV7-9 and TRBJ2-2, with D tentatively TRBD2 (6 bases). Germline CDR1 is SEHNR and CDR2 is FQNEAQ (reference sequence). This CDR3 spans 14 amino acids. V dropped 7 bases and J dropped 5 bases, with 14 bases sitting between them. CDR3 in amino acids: CASNSGDLTGELFF. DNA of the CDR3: TGTGCCAGCAACTCGGGGGACCTTACCGGGGAGCTGTTTTTT.

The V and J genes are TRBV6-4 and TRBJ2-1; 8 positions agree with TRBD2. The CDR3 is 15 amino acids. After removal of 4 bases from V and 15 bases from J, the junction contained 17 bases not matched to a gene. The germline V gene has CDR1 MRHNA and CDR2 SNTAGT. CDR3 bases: TGTGCCAGCAGTGTCGGACTAGCTGGAACCTCCAGTCTGTTCTTC. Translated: CASSVGLAGTSSLFF.

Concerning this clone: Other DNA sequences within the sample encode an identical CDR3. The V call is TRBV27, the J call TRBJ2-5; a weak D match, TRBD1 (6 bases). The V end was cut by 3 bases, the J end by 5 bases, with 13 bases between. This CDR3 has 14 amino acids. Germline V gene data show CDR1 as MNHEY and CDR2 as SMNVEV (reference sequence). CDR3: CASSFGQGRETQYF. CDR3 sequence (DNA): TGTGCCAGCAGTTTCGGGCAGGGGCGGGAGACCCAGTACTTC.

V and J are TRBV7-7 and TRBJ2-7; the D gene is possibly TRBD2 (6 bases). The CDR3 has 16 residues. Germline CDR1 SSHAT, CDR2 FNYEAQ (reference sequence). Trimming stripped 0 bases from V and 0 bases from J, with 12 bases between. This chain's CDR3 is CASSLARRACSYEQYF. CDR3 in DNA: TGTGCCAGCAGCTTAGCGCGGAGGGCCTGCTCCTACGAGCAGTACTTC. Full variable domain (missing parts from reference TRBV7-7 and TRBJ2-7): GAGVSQSPRYKVTKRGQDVTLRCDPISSHATLYWYQQALGQGPEFLTYFNYEAQPDKSGLPSDRFSAERPEGSISTLTIQRTEQRDSAMYRCASSLARRACSYEQYFGPGTRLTVT.

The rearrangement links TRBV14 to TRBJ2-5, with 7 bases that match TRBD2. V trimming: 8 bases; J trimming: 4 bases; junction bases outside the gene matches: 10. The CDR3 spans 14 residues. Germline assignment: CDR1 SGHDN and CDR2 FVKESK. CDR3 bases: TGTGCCAGCGCGAGGAGGGGAGGGGCAGAGACCCAGTACTTC. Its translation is CASARRGGAETQYF.

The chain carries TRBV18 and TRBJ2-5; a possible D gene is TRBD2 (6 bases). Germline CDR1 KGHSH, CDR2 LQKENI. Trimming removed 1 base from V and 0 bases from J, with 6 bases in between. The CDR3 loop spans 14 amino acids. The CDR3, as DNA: TGTGCCAGCTCACCACGCGGGGACCAAGAGACCCAGTACTTC. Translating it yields CASSPRGDQETQYF.

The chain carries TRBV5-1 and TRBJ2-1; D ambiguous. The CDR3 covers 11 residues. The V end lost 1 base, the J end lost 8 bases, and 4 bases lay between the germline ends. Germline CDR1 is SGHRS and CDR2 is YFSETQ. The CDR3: CASSLYDEQFF. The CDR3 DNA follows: TGCGCCAGCAGCTTGTATGATGAGCAGTTCTTC.

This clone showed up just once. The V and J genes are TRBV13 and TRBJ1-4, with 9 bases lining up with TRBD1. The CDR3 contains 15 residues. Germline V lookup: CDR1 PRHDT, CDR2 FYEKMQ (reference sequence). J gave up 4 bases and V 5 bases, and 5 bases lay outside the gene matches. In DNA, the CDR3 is TGTGCCAGCAGCGCTGGGACAGGGAGTAATGAAAAACTGTTTTTT. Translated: CASSAGTGSNEKLFF.

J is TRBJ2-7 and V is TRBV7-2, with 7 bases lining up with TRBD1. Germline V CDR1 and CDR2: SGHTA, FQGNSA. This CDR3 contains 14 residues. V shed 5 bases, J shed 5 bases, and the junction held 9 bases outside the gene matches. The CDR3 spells CASSARDSRHEQYF. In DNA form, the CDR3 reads TGTGCCAGCAGCGCCCGGGACAGCCGTCACGAGCAGTACTTC.

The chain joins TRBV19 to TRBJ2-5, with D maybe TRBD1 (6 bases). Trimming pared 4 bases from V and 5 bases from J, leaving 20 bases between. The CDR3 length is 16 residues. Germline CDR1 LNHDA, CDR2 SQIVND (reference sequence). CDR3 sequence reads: CASSSVGAGAGETQYF. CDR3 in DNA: TGTGCCAGTAGTAGCGTCGGGGCAGGGGCGGGTGAGACCCAGTACTTC.

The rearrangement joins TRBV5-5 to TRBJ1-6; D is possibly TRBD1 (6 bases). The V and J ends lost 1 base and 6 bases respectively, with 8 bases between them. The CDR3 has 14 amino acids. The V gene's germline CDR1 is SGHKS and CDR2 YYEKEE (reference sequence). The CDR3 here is CASSLLQGNSPLHF. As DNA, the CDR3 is TGTGCCAGCAGCTTGTTACAGGGTAATTCACCCCTCCACTTT.

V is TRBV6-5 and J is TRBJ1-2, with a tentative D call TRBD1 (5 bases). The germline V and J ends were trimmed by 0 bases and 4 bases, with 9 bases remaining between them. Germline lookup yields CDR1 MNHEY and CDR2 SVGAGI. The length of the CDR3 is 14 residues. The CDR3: CASSYSGTPYGYTF. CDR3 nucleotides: TGTGCCAGCAGTTACTCAGGGACTCCCTATGGCTACACCTTC.

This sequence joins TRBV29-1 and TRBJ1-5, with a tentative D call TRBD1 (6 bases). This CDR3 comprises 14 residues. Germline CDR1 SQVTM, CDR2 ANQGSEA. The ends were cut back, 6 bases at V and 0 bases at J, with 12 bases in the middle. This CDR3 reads CSVTTGDSNQPQHF. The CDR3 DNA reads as TGCAGCGTAACGACAGGCGATAGCAATCAGCCCCAGCATTTT.

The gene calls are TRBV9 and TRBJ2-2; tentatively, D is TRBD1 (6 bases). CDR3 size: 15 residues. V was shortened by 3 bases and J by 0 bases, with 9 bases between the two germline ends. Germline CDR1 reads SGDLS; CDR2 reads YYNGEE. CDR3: CASSGGQTNTGELFF. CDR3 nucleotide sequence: TGTGCCAGCAGCGGAGGACAGACGAACACCGGGGAGCTGTTTTTT.

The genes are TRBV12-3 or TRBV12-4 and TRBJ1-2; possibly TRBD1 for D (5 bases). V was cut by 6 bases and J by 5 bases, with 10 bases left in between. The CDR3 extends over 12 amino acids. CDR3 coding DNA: TGTGCCAGCAGGCAAGGGGTGTATGGCTACACCTTC. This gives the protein CASRQGVYGYTF.